This record looks at one T cell receptor (beta chain) sequence and its context. The table came from immunoSEQ multiplex PCR; TCRdb's copy has only in-frame clones and leaves some out. The table has about 120,000 clones, 92% seen once; the top ten hold 2.1%. The CDR3 covers 14 residues. V lost 3 bases, J lost 1 base, and 12 bases lay in between. Germline values: CDR1 GTSNPN, CDR2 SVGIG (reference sequence). These data originate in a study of control samples from healthy donors and cancer patients. What was sequenced was blood. The chain uses TRBV30 and TRBJ1-2; no clear D. This receptor was obtained from a woman aged 50 to 60 in good health. Here the CDR3 reads CAWRSHGNNYGYTF. CDR3 bases: TGTGCCTGGAGGTCTCACGGGAATAACTATGGCTACACCTTC.